This T cell receptor beta chain comes out of a study of blood T cell repertoires in COVID-19. Study-level information: COVID-19 samples collected from the United States, Italy and Spain covered acute and convalescent phases. T cells, B-cell-depleted T cells, or PBMCs supplied cDNA or gDNA.

This clone occurred once. Germline-derived CDR1 and CDR2 are ENHRY and SYGVKD. There are 12 residues in the CDR3. The germline V and J ends were trimmed by 4 bases and 7 bases, with 10 bases remaining between them. Per the original methods: Estimated nucleated cell counts came from reference gene primer amplification. Generated by immunoSEQ multiplex PCR, the TCRdb table keeps only in-frame clones and is missing some. For V, J and clone size, that table is used; D and trimming come from the DNA. The data show approximately 90,000 clones, more than 65% seen once. V usage is TRBV10-3 and J usage is TRBJ1-1; no clear D. The sample taken for sequencing was peripheral blood. The receptor was derived from a man in his 70s with acute or convalescent COVID-19. CDR3 region: CAISGSTFEAFF. The CDR3 DNA reads as TGTGCCATCAGTGGGAGCACCTTTGAAGCTTTCTTT.